This entry concerns a single TCR beta chain. This sample is drawn from a study of blood T cell repertoires in COVID-19. At the level of the study: COVID-19 samples, acute and convalescent, were from the United States, Italy and Spain. PBMCs, B-cell-depleted T cells, or T cells were the source of the cDNA or gDNA that made up the material.

The authors' processing: For nucleated cells, counts were estimated from reference gene primer amplification. The repertoire was sequenced with immunoSEQ multiplex PCR; TCRdb's copy has only in-frame clones and lacks some. The DNA gave D and trimming, while V, J and clone size come from that table. The sample shows approximately 180,000 clones, more than 75% of them seen only once. The TCR sequence derives from a middle-aged man with active or convalescent COVID-19. The sequenced sample consisted of peripheral blood.

This chain's CDR3 is CASPTGGPIKSGETQYF. The CDR3 DNA sequence: TGTGCCAGCCCCACAGGGGGCCCCATCAAATCGGGTGAGACCCAGTACTTC. V gene TRBV25-1 combines with J gene TRBJ2-5; 9 bases line up with TRBD1. The germline V gene has CDR1 MGHDK and CDR2 SYGVNS. This CDR3 has 17 residues. V dropped 8 bases and J dropped 5; count of bases not matched to a gene: 18.